The clone carrying this T cell receptor (beta chain) came up many times. Its target is not known. As to time point: newly diagnosed GD, antithyroid drugs for less than 3 months. PBMC RNA was the source of the TCR library. This sample was included in a study of regulatory T cells in long-lasting Graves disease. As for the study in general: Newly diagnosed Graves' patients had under 3 months of antithyroid drugs. Study findings and constraints: Persistent disease samples used TRBV28, TRBJ1-2 and TRBJ2-5 preferentially. It was peripheral blood alone, not thyroid tissue, that was studied.

The CDR3 length is 14 residues. Germline V gene lookup returns CDR1 KGHDR and CDR2 SFDVKD. V dropped 4 bases and J dropped 3 bases, with 8 bases sitting between them. In building TCR beta libraries, iRepertoire HTBI primers were used together with Arm-PCR of CDR3 regions. TCRdb passed the multiplex PCR reads through MiXCR, listing each CDR3 protein once. The sample has about 240,000 distinct CDR3 sequences, roughly 21% seen once. This receptor was identified in a female donor with Graves disease. The rearrangement uses TRBV24-1 and TRBJ2-2; D not resolved. Sequenced here: peripheral blood mononuclear cells (PBMCs), sampled at new diagnosis, from a patient treated with antithyroid drugs. CDR3 sequence reads: CATSEEPDTGELFF. CDR3 nucleotides: TGTGCCACCAGTGAAGAGCCCGACACCGGGGAGCTGTTTTTT.